Presented here are 6 T cell receptor beta chains from one specimen sequenced in a study of radiotherapy plus CTLA-4 blockade in lung cancer. The data were produced by immunoSEQ multiplex PCR, yet TCRdb's version contains in-frame clones alone and is incomplete. Seen here are 100,000 or so clones, 80% to 85% observed once, and the top ten hold more than 20%. This specimen was peripheral blood, taken from a patient treated with radiotherapy plus ipilimumab. The receptors derive from a human donor with non-small cell lung cancer that progressed on radiotherapy plus ipilimumab.

J is TRBJ1-4 and V is TRBV19; the D gene is possibly TRBD1 (5 bases). CDR3 size: 17 residues. The germline V gene encodes CDR1 LNHDA and CDR2 SQIVND (reference sequence). V lost 5 bases to trimming and J lost 3 bases, with 19 bases between them. The DNA for the CDR3 is TGTGCCAGTAGTCCCACGCCCGGGGCAGGTGCTAATGAAAAACTGTTTTTT. Protein sequence: CASSPTPGAGANEKLFF.

The chain recombines TRBV10-2 with TRBJ2-5; 9 bases map to TRBD1. The CDR3 is 13 amino acids. The germline gives CDR1 WSHSY, CDR2 SAAADI. V was pared by 9 bases and J by 11 bases, with 13 bases of the junction left unmatched. The chain's CDR3 is CAREDRGLCEQYF. In DNA, the CDR3 is TGCGCCAGGGAGGACAGGGGACTGTGTGAGCAGTACTTC.

The chain uses TRBV25-1 and TRBJ2-2; D might be TRBD1 (5 bases). The CDR3 runs to 12 residues. CDR1 is MGHDK, CDR2 SYGVNS, per germline. The V gene lost 4 bases and the J gene lost 6 bases, with 6 bases spanning the gap. Here the CDR3 DNA reads TGTGCCAGCAGTGTAGGGGCCGGGGAGCTGTTTTTT. It translates to CASSVGAGELFF.

DNA of the CDR3: TGTGCCAGCAGTTCTAGCGGGGGAGGTGCCAAAAACATTCAGTACTTC. Its protein is CASSSSGGGAKNIQYF. V is TRBV28 and J is TRBJ2-4; 10 bases agree with TRBD2. Germline assignment: CDR1 MDHEN and CDR2 SYDVKM. This CDR3 contains 16 residues. The junction had 4 bases not matched to a gene; V was cut back by 4 bases and J by 1 base.

Only a few counts were recorded for this clone. The chain joins TRBV28 to TRBJ2-3; 12 positions agree with TRBD2. This CDR3 spans 16 amino acids. J was trimmed by 5 bases and V by 6 bases; bases with no gene match: 9. CDR1 and CDR2 from the germline V gene are MDHEN and SYDVKM. CDR3 in amino acids: CASRLRTSGKLDTQYF. CDR3 in DNA: TGTGCCAGCAGACTACGGACTAGCGGGAAATTAGATACGCAGTATTTT.

The chain combines TRBV2 with TRBJ1-2; 10 bases agree with TRBD1. The CDR3 is made up of 14 amino acids. In germline, CDR1 is SNHLY, CDR2 FYNNEI. V was clipped by 7 bases and J by 6 bases; unmatched bases: 8. For the CDR3, the DNA is TGTGCCAGCACCAGGGACAGGGGATCGGATGGCTACACCTTC. As protein: CASTRDRGSDGYTF. Full variable domain (remainder filled in from reference TRBV2 and TRBJ1-2): EPEVTQTPSHQVTQMGQEVILRCVPISNHLYFYWYRQILGQKVEFLVSFYNNEISEKSEIFDDQFSVERPDGSNFTLKIRSTKLEDSAMYFCASTRDRGSDGYTFGSGTRLTVV.